This TCR beta chain emerged from a study of T cells in narcolepsy. Trimming left V 3 bases short and J 7 bases short, with 12 bases between. The CDR3 contains 13 residues. Germline V gene lookup returns CDR1 SGHVS and CDR2 FQNEAQ. Measured with immunoSEQ multiplex PCR; TCRdb has only the in-frame clones, and not every one. The repertoire holds 9,500 to 12,000 clones, over 90% seen once, with approximately 1.2% in the top ten. The V call is TRBV7-8, the J call TRBJ1-2, with a weak D call TRBD1 (5 bases). Sequencing used CD45RA- memory CD4+ T cells from PBMCs. The TCR sequence derives from a human donor with narcolepsy. This CDR3 reads CASSLGGSGGYTF. The CDR3 nucleotides read TGTGCCAGCAGCTTGGGGGGATCAGGTGGCTACACCTTC.